The 20 T cell receptor beta chains given below trace back to one sample, sequenced in a study of tumor and adjacent non-tumor tissue in lung cancer. Three rounds of nested PCR, following a modified ARM-PCR protocol, produced the TCRbeta library. Each CDR3 protein is one row after TCRdb ran MiXCR on the multiplex PCR reads. The sample shows about 81,000 distinct CDR3 sequences, about two thirds of them seen only once. The template was RNA from unsorted bulk tissue. What was sequenced was lung tumor tissue. These receptors were obtained from a woman aged 40 to 50 with non-small cell lung cancer.

A remark on this clonotype: With a much larger clone just one base away, this may be a read error. The chain recombines TRBV5-6 with TRBJ2-3; 9 bases align to TRBD1. The last part of the DNA fits TRBJ1-5 better; the J call may be wrong. The CDR3 totals 15 residues. Germline CDR1 and CDR2: SGHDT and YYEEEE. The CDR3 DNA reads TGTGCCAGCAGCAGAGACAGGGGGGGGACAGATACGCAGCATTTT. Residues: CASSRDRGGTDTQHF.

The chain couples TRBV28 to TRBJ1-2; D not certain. CDR1 and CDR2 (germline): MDHEN, SYDVKM. The CDR3 loop spans 13 amino acids. Trimming took 3 bases from V and 4 from J, leaving 9 bases between them. The CDR3 sequence: CASSLSSTYGYTF. CDR3 coding DNA: TGTGCCAGCAGTTTGTCAAGTACCTATGGCTACACCTTC.

On this clonotype itself: Possible read error: a much larger clone is one base away. V is TRBV5-1 and J is TRBJ2-6; a weak D match, TRBD2 (7 bases). This CDR3 region has 17 residues. From germline, CDR1 is SGHRS and CDR2 YFSETQ. For the CDR3, the DNA is TGCGCCAGCAGCCTCAACGGGGGGCTCTCTGGGGTCAACGTCCTGACTTTC. Translating it yields CASSLNGGLSGVNVLTF.

For this clonotype: At one boundary the junction diverges from the germline segment, which might be a read error. The chain combines TRBV12-3 or TRBV12-4 with TRBJ2-5, with D tentatively TRBD1 (5 bases). This CDR3 region has 15 residues. For the CDR3, the DNA is TGTGACAGCAGTTTTCCCCAGGGAAGGCGAGAGATCCAGTACTTC. It specifies CDSSFPQGRREIQYF.

A note on this clonotype: The CDR3 does not close with the conserved phenylalanine or tryptophan, likely indicating a read error. The V call is TRBV29-1, the J call TRBJ2-7; 8 nucleotides agree with TRBD1. CDR1 is SQVTM and CDR2 is ANQGSEA in the germline V gene. The CDR3 is 16 amino acids. Trimming took 2 bases from V and 9 from J; bases not matched to a gene: 18. Here the CDR3 DNA reads TGCAGCGTTGAACAAGGCCGGGACAGGAGATGCTGCGTGCAGTACTTA. Encoded protein: CSVEQGRDRRCCVQYL.

Remarks on this clonotype: An end of the junction does not agree with germline; a read error may underlie this. The chain's CDR3 is CSVDVQGNSYEQYF. CDR3 DNA: TGCAGCGTTGATGTCCAGGGTAACTCCTACGAGCAGTATTTC. The chain couples TRBV29-1 to TRBJ2-7; D possibly corresponds to TRBD1 (5 bases). Per the germline V gene, CDR1 is SQVTM and CDR2 is ANQGSEA. The CDR3 has 14 amino acids.

The rearrangement joins TRBV12-3 or TRBV12-4 to TRBJ1-5; D is uncertain. The CDR3 runs to 13 residues. Trimming took 8 bases from V and 3 from J, leaving 11 bases between them. CDR3 nucleotides: TGTGCCAGCTTCCTAGGCCTCAATCAGCCCCAGCATTTT. Translating gives CASFLGLNQPQHF.

As for this clonotype: Its ends do not fully match the called genes, so a read error is possible. This sequence joins TRBV5-1 and TRBJ2-5; D unclear. Germline CDR1 is SGHRS and CDR2 is YFSETQ. The CDR3 spans 15 residues. This CDR3 is CTSSLVAWVQETQYF. As DNA, the CDR3 is TGCACCAGCAGCTTGGTAGCATGGGTCCAAGAGACCCAGTACTTC.

Note on this clonotype: Given a much more abundant clone one base away, this may be a read error. The chain combines TRBV20-1 with TRBJ1-5, with D maybe TRBD1 (5 bases). Per germline, CDR1 DFQATT and CDR2 SNEGSKA (reference sequence). The ends were cut back, 2 bases at V and 8 bases at J, with 16 bases in the middle. The CDR3 is 14 residues long. In nucleotides, the CDR3 is TGCAGTGCTAGATGGGGGGATCACCTAGAGCCCCAGCATTTT. Its protein is CSARWGDHLEPQHF.

The chain employs TRBV28 and TRBJ2-4, with 13 bases that match TRBD2. This CDR3 comprises 16 residues. V lost 6 bases, J lost 9 bases, and 11 bases stayed unmatched. Per germline, CDR1 MDHEN and CDR2 SYDVKM. DNA for the CDR3: TGTGCCAGCAGCTCACTGACTAGCGGGAGGACGGGCATTCAGTACTTC. As protein: CASSSLTSGRTGIQYF. Combining the CDR3 with reference TRBV28 and TRBJ2-4 gives the whole variable domain DVKVTQSSRYLVKRTGEKVFLECVQDMDHENMFWYRQDPGLGLRLIYFSYDVKMKEKGDIPEGYSVSREKKERFSLILESASTNQTSMYLCASSSLTSGRTGIQYFGAGTRLSVL.

The gene calls are TRBV12-3 or TRBV12-4 and TRBJ2-7; no clear D gene. This CDR3 is built from 11 residues. V lost 6 bases to trimming and J lost 10 bases, with 13 bases between them. The CDR3 DNA reads as TGTGCCAGCAGCCCCGGTGTTGAACAGTACTTC. Translation gives CASSPGVEQYF.

Points on this clonotype: A much larger clone lies one base from this, so it may be a read error. The CDR3 does not close with the conserved phenylalanine or tryptophan, likely indicating a read error. The chain carries TRBV28 and TRBJ1-5; no firm D call. The CDR3 runs 16 residues. Per the germline V gene, CDR1 is MDHEN and CDR2 is SYDVKM. Trimming took 2 bases from V and 3 from J, leaving 14 bases between them. Here the CDR3 reads CASSLAGGRNNQPQHY. CDR3 bases: TGTGCCAGCAGTTTAGCTGGCGGACGTAACAATCAGCCCCAGCATTAT.

The rearrangement links TRBV28 to TRBJ2-3; 15 bases are a match to TRBD2. The CDR3 contains 19 residues. Germline values: CDR1 MDHEN, CDR2 SYDVKM. The V gene end was trimmed by 6 bases and the J gene end by 0 bases; junction bases not matched to a gene: 10. The CDR3 region has the DNA TGTGCCAGCAGGGACGGGACTAGCGGGAGGACACTAAGCACAGATACGCAGTATTTT. It translates to CASRDGTSGRTLSTDTQYF.

This clonotype showed up many times. This chain uses TRBV30 with TRBJ2-3, with D possibly TRBD2 on 5 matching bases. The CDR3 consists of 11 residues. From germline, CDR1 is GTSNPN and CDR2 SVGIG (reference sequence). The V end lost 3 bases, the J end lost 8 bases, and 9 bases lay between the germline ends. The CDR3 region has the DNA TGTGCCTGGAGGCGCCGGGGTACGCAGTATTTT. Translating gives CAWRRRGTQYF.

With respect to this clonotype: Because it lacks the conserved phenylalanine or tryptophan at the end, this CDR3 is likely a read error. The J gene is TRBJ2-1, the V gene TRBV10-1, with D tentatively TRBD1 (6 bases). The CDR3 has 13 amino acids. Trimming stripped 9 bases from V and 8 bases from J, with 17 bases between. CDR1 WNHNN and CDR2 SYGVQD come from the germline V gene (reference sequence). The DNA for the CDR3 is TGCGCCAGATGTGAGGAACAGGGCCATGAGCAGTTCCTC. Protein: CARCEEQGHEQFL.

Comments on this clonotype: Relative to the germline gene, one junction end is altered; a read error may explain this. The V and J genes are TRBV6-5 and TRBJ1-1; TRBD1 matches at 9 bases. Germline lookup yields CDR1 MNHEY and CDR2 SVGAGI. The CDR3 length is 12 residues. In DNA form, the CDR3 reads TGTGCTAGCAGCAACAGGGGGCCTGAAGCTTTCTTT. This sequence encodes CASSNRGPEAFF.

On this clonotype: The junction and the germline gene differ at one end; a read error may be behind it. The chain recombines TRBV4-2 with TRBJ2-3; tentative D call: TRBD2 (5 bases). This CDR3 is 16 amino acids long. The germline V gene has CDR1 LGHNA and CDR2 YNFKEQ. CDR3 sequence reads: CVSGSPARGYTDTQYF. In DNA, the CDR3 is TGTGTCAGCGGCTCCCCTGCTAGAGGGTACACAGATACGCAGTATTTT.

As regards this clonotype: One end of the junction varies from germline; a read error may be responsible. The V call is TRBV11-2, the J call TRBJ1-1; D is unclear. The CDR3 spans 12 residues. Germline loops: CDR1 SGHAT, CDR2 FQNNGV. The CDR3 reads CAISCSGFEAFF. CDR3 nucleotide sequence: TGTGCCATCAGCTGTTCGGGGTTTGAAGCTTTCTTT.

Comment on this clonotype: The junction shows a germline mismatch at one end, possibly a read error. This rearrangement joins TRBV11-3 to TRBJ2-1; 9 bases line up with TRBD2. This CDR3 is built from 14 residues. Germline CDR1 and CDR2: SGHNT and YENEEA. CDR3 region: CASSHGVAGDEQFF. CDR3 in DNA: TGCGCCAGCAGCCATGGAGTAGCGGGAGATGAGCAGTTCTTC.

The chain recombines TRBV6-1 with TRBJ1-1, with D possibly TRBD1 on 6 matching bases. Trimming cost V 2 bases and J 7 bases, with 11 bases left between them. Per germline, CDR1 MNHNS and CDR2 SASEGT. The CDR3 length is 13 residues. CDR3 loop: CASSESMTGEAFF. CDR3 sequence (DNA): TGTGCCAGCAGTGAATCGATGACAGGTGAAGCTTTCTTT.